The rows below give T cell receptor beta chains drawn from one sample of a study of cytomegalovirus exposure and HLA in healthy donors. Sequenced by immunoSEQ multiplex PCR; TCRdb stores in-frame clones only, minus some. The sample lists 300,000 to 400,000 clones; 80% to 90% were seen once. Source material: PBMCs. These receptors were obtained from a woman between 18 and 29 years old in good health and CMV-seronegative. CDR3s include the opening cysteine and the closing phenylalanine or tryptophan. The D gene is left open where the match is weak. Where a row states a size, it is once, few, many or the class of an expanded clone; other rows omit it.

- - TRBJ2-1 TRBV7-9 CASSSPGHQANEQFF TGTGCCAGCAGCTCGCCGGGACACCAAGCGAATGAGCAGTTCTTC
TRBD1 - TRBJ1-2 TRBV11-2 CASSLGTGRRRGYTF TGTGCCAGCAGCTTAGGGACAGGGCGCAGAAGAGGCTACACCTTC
TRBD2 - TRBJ2-1 TRBV28 CASSSLRLAGKYNEQFF TGTGCCAGCAGTTCTCTAAGACTAGCGGGTAAATACAATGAGCAGTTCTTC
TRBD1 - TRBJ1-3 TRBV28 CASSSTGEQPGNTIYF TGTGCCAGCAGTTCGACAGGGGAACAGCCTGGAAACACCATATATTTT
TRBD2 - TRBJ2-1 TRBV27 CASSPWTSGRASAYNEQFF TGTGCCAGCAGTCCTTGGACTAGCGGGAGGGCCAGCGCCTACAATGAGCAGTTCTTC
TRBD1 once TRBJ2-7 TRBV6-1 CASSGQGSYEQYF TGTGCCAGCAGTGGACAGGGCTCCTACGAGCAGTACTTC
- - TRBJ1-5 TRBV27 CASMVGGPFSNQPQHF TGTGCCAGCATGGTCGGGGGACCTTTTAGCAATCAGCCCCAGCATTTT
- - TRBJ2-1 TRBV28 CASRENALYNEQFF TGTGCCAGCAGAGAGAATGCGCTGTACAATGAGCAGTTCTTC
- - TRBJ1-6 TRBV30 CAWSLGLGNSPLHF TGTGCCTGGAGTTTGGGACTCGGGAATTCACCCCTCCACTTT
TRBD1 once TRBJ1-6 TRBV15 CATSKYRDRNNSPLHF TGTGCCACCAGCAAATATAGGGACAGGAATAATTCACCCCTCCACTTT
- - TRBJ1-3 TRBV28 CASSPPEVIGNTIYF TGTGCCAGCAGCCCGCCCGAGGTGATAGGAAACACCATATATTTT
TRBD2 - TRBJ2-7 TRBV6-1 CASNPGAGALNEQYF TGTGCCAGCAATCCCGGAGCGGGAGCCCTGAACGAGCAGTACTTC
TRBD2 - TRBJ2-1 TRBV27 CASSHGLAPYNEQFF TGTGCCAGCAGTCATGGACTAGCCCCCTACAATGAGCAGTTCTTC
- - TRBJ2-7 TRBV27 CASSPWTASYEQYF TGTGCCAGCAGTCCCTGGACAGCGTCCTACGAGCAGTACTTC
- - TRBJ2-7 TRBV29-1 CSVQGAYEQYF TGCAGCGTTCAGGGCGCCTACGAGCAGTACTTC
- - TRBJ1-4 TRBV18 CASSYSTATNEKLFF TGTGCCAGCTCCTACTCGACAGCAACTAATGAAAAACTGTTTTTT
- once TRBJ1-2 TRBV7-6 CASSPRQGISGYTF TGTGCCAGCAGCCCCAGGCAGGGAATCTCTGGCTACACCTTC
TRBD1 - TRBJ2-7 TRBV6-6 CASSSNRGNYEQYF TGTGCCAGCAGTTCAAACAGGGGAAACTACGAGCAGTACTTC
- - TRBJ2-3 TRBV5-1 CASSLELSRTDTQYF TGCGCCAGCAGCTTGGAACTTTCCCGCACAGATACGCAGTATTTT
TRBD2 - TRBJ2-5 TRBV11-2 CASSLGLGGQETQYF TGTGCCAGCAGCTTAGGCCTGGGGGGGCAAGAGACCCAGTACTTC
- once TRBJ1-5 TRBV6-5 CASKLTGNNQPQHF TGTGCCAGCAAATTAACCGGGAACAATCAGCCCCAGCATTTT
- - TRBJ2-2 TRBV9 CASSVALTGELFF TGTGCCAGCAGCGTAGCTCTAACCGGGGAGCTGTTTTTT
- - TRBJ1-2 TRBV5-6 CASSFSFYGYTF TGTGCCAGCAGCTTTTCGTTCTATGGCTACACCTTC
- - TRBJ1-3 TRBV28 CASSVRGFSGNTIYF TGTGCCAGCAGCGTGCGGGGTTTCTCTGGAAACACCATATATTTT
- - TRBJ1-1 TRBV30 CAWTLGGAEAFF TGTGCCTGGACCTTGGGGGGTGCTGAAGCTTTCTTT
- - TRBJ2-7 TRBV2 CASKLGLSYEQYF TGTGCCAGCAAGCTGGGACTCTCCTACGAGCAGTACTTC
- once TRBJ1-4 TRBV28 CASGVPAGDEKLFF TGTGCCAGCGGGGTACCGGCGGGGGATGAAAAACTGTTTTTT
- - TRBJ2-7 TRBV30 CAWRVTATYEQYF TGTGCCTGGAGGGTCACAGCCACCTACGAGCAGTACTTC
- - TRBJ1-1 TRBV6-5 CASSYSTGQNTEAFF TGTGCCAGCAGTTACTCGACGGGACAGAACACTGAAGCTTTCTTT
TRBD2 - TRBJ2-1 TRBV5-1 CASSTDGGVYNEQFF TGCGCCAGCAGCACCGACGGGGGGGTTTACAATGAGCAGTTCTTC
TRBD2 - TRBJ2-3 TRBV4-2 CASSHDPSGRTDTQYF TGTGCCAGCAGCCACGATCCTAGCGGGAGGACAGATACGCAGTATTTT
TRBD1 - TRBJ2-2 TRBV30 CAWSWTGDTGELFF TGTGCCTGGAGTTGGACAGGGGACACCGGGGAGCTGTTTTTT
- - TRBJ2-7 TRBV27 CASSFTGQEYEQYF TGTGCCAGCAGTTTTACGGGACAAGAATACGAGCAGTACTTC
- - TRBJ2-7 TRBV11-2 CASSLEISQDPYEQYF TGTGCCAGCAGCTTAGAAATTTCACAGGACCCCTACGAGCAGTACTTC
TRBD1 - TRBJ2-7 TRBV7-9 CASSTRDRPSYEQYF TGTGCCAGCAGCACCCGGGACAGACCTTCCTACGAGCAGTACTTC
- - TRBJ1-2 TRBV6-4 CASLHDFEYYNYGYTF TGTGCCAGCCTACACGACTTTGAATACTATAACTATGGCTACACCTTC
TRBD1 once TRBJ1-1 TRBV5-1 CASSSTGTGNTEAFF TGCGCCAGCAGCTCGACCGGGACAGGAAACACTGAAGCTTTCTTT
TRBD1 - TRBJ1-2 TRBV19 CGPTGGSYGYTF TGTGGTCCGACAGGGGGAAGCTATGGCTACACCTTC
- - TRBJ2-2 TRBV4-1 CASSQYTAANTGELFF TGCGCCAGCAGCCAGTACACAGCAGCGAACACCGGGGAGCTGTTTTTT
- - TRBJ2-5 TRBV7-9 CASSLAAGNQETQYF TGTGCCAGCAGCTTAGCGGCGGGGAACCAAGAGACCCAGTACTTC
TRBD1 - TRBJ2-1 TRBV6-1 CASSPGQNNEQFF TGTGCCAGCAGCCCGGGACAGAACAATGAGCAGTTCTTC
- - TRBJ2-2 TRBV5-1 CASSGLGIAGELFF TGCGCCAGCAGCGGGCTCGGGATCGCCGGGGAGCTGTTTTTT
- - TRBJ1-2 TRBV5-1 CASSLEPATTNYGYTF TGCGCCAGCAGCTTGGAGCCGGCTACTACGAACTATGGCTACACCTTC
- - TRBJ2-1 TRBV13 CASSPEYASKGDEQFF TGTGCCAGCAGCCCAGAATATGCTTCCAAGGGGGATGAGCAGTTCTTC
TRBD1 - TRBJ2-7 TRBV2 CASSEGGTGYYEQYF TGTGCCAGCAGTGAAGGAGGGACAGGCTACTACGAGCAGTACTTC
- - TRBJ2-7 TRBV15 CATSIQVGVYEQYF TGTGCCACCAGCATACAAGTAGGAGTCTACGAGCAGTACTTC
- few TRBJ2-7 TRBV10-1 CASSDRLGYEQYF TGCGCCAGCAGTGATAGACTAGGCTACGAGCAGTACTTC
TRBD2 once TRBJ2-3 TRBV19 CASSMRESRTDTQYF TGTGCCAGTAGTATGCGGGAGAGTAGGACAGATACGCAGTATTTT
TRBD2 - TRBJ2-7 TRBV28 CASSTETGLAGESSYEQYF TGTGCCAGCAGTACGGAAACGGGACTAGCGGGAGAAAGTTCCTACGAGCAGTACTTC